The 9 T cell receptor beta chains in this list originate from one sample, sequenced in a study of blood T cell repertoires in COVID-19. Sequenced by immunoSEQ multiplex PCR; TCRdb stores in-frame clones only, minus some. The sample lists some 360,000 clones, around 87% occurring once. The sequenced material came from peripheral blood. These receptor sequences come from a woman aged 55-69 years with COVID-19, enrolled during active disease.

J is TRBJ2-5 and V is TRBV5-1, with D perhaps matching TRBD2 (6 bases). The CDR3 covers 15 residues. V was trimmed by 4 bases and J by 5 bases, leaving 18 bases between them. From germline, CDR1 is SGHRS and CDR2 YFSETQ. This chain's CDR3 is CASSGAWGRGETQYF. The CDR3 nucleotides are TGCGCCAGCAGCGGGGCGTGGGGCCGGGGGGAGACCCAGTACTTC.

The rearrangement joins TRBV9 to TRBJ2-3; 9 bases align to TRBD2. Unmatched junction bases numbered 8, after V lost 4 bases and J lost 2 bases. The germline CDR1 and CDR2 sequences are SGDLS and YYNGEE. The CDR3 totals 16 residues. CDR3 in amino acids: CASSPLGGGVTDTQYF. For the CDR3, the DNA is TGTGCCAGCAGCCCCTTGGGCGGGGGGGTCACAGATACGCAGTATTTT.

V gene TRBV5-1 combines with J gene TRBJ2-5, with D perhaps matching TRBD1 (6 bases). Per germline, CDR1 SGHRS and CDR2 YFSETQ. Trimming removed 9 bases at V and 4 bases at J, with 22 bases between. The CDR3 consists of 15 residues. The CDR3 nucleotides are TGCGCCACAACAGGGTCCCCCGGGGTTGGAGAGACCCAGTACTTC. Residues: CATTGSPGVGETQYF.

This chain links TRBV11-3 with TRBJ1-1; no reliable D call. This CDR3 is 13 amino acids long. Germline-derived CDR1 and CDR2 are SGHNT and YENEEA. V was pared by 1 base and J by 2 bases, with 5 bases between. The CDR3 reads CASSLVRNTEAFF. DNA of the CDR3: TGTGCCAGCAGCTTAGTGCGTAACACTGAAGCTTTCTTT.

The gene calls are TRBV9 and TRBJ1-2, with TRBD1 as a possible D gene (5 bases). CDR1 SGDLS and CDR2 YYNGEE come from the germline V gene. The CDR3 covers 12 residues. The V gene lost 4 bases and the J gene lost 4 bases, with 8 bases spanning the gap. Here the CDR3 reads CASSSGGYGYTF. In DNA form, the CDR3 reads TGTGCCAGCAGCTCCGGGGGCTATGGCTACACCTTC.

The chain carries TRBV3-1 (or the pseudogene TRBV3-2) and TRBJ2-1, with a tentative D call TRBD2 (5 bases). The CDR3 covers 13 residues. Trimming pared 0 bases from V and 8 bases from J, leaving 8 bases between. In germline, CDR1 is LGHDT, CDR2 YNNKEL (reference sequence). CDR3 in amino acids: CASSQERTYEQFF. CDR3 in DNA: TGTGCCAGCAGCCAAGAGAGGACTTATGAGCAGTTCTTC.

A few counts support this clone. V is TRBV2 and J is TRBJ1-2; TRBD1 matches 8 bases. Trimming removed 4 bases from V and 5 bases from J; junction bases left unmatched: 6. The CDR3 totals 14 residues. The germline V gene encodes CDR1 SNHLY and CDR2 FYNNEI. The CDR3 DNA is TGTGCCAGCAGTGCCAGGACAGGGTTATATGGCTACACCTTC. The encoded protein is CASSARTGLYGYTF.

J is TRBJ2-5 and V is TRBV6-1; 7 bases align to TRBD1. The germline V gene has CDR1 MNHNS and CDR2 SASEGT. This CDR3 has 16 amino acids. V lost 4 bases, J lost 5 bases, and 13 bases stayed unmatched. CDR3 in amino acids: CASSGRTRQGGETQYF. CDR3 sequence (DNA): TGTGCCAGCAGTGGGCGCACCCGACAGGGCGGCGAGACCCAGTACTTC.

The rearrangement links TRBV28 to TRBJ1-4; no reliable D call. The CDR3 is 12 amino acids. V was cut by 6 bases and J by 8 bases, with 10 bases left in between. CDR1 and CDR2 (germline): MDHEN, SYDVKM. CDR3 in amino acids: CASSRFGEKLFF. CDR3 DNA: TGTGCCAGCAGCCGATTCGGGGAAAAACTGTTTTTT. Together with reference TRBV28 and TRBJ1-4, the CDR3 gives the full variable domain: DVKVTQSSRYLVKRTGEKVFLECVQDMDHENMFWYRQDPGLGLRLIYFSYDVKMKEKGDIPEGYSVSREKKERFSLILESASTNQTSMYLCASSRFGEKLFFGSGTQLSVL.